This T cell receptor beta chain was found in a study of shared clonotypes between healthy human individuals. Points from the study as a whole: Expectations were that clonotype sharing among donors would be affected by sequencing depth.

Trimming pared 5 bases from V and 5 bases from J, leaving 8 bases between. The V gene's germline CDR1 is SEHNR and CDR2 FQNEAQ (reference sequence). The CDR3 is 12 residues long. About this clone itself: Its antigen remains unknown.

The assay used deep level. Several immunoSEQ plates held equal portions of the genomic DNA taken from each subset. Profiling relied on immunoSEQ multiplex PCR, and the TCRdb table lists in-frame clones only, not all of them. The top ten hold less than 2% of the sample, which has roughly 2,000,000 clones, around 95% seen once. The naive CD8 population came from CD45RO-negative cells selected for CCR7, without terminally differentiated effector memory CD45RA+ cells. Donors were healthy HIV-negative adults without recent acute infections or vaccinations. The clonotype was recovered from a man aged 18 to 30 in good health. Some clones in this sample may be carry-over from other donors' samples. Sequenced material: naive CD8+ T cells from PBMCs. The chain joins TRBV7-9 to TRBJ2-3, with D possibly being TRBD1 (5 bases). CDR3 DNA sequence: TGTGCCAGCAGCCAAGGGGTAGATACGCAGTATTTT. Its translation is CASSQGVDTQYF.